The clone carrying this T cell receptor beta chain was found a few times. The antigen is not known. Documented time point: newly diagnosed GD, antithyroid drugs for less than 3 months. The TCR library was made from RNA extracted from PBMCs. Building of the TCR beta libraries involved iRepertoire HTBI primers and Arm-PCR of CDR3 regions. TCRdb re-derived calls from the multiplex PCR reads in MiXCR, one entry per CDR3 protein. The table includes about 400,000 distinct CDR3 sequences, around 16% detected once. V gave up 4 bases and J gave up 0 bases, with 19 bases separating them. The CDR3 is 19 amino acids. From germline, CDR1 is LGHDT and CDR2 YNNKEL (reference sequence). This sample was taken from a study of regulatory T cells in long-lasting Graves disease. General observations from the study: TRBV28 was favored in persistent disease, as were TRBJ1-2 and TRBJ2-5. Study was limited to peripheral blood, excluding thyroid tissue.

The same data also went into a second study, on T cells in Graves' hyperthyroidism and ophthalmopathy.

The gene calls are TRBV3-1 and TRBJ1-6; D is unresolved. The receptor was derived from a woman under 30 with Graves disease. The input for sequencing was peripheral blood mononuclear cells (PBMCs), taken at new diagnosis, from a patient treated with antithyroid drugs. The CDR3 loop reads CASSLRPPGPGSYNSPLHF. CDR3 nucleotide sequence: TGTGCCAGCAGCCTACGCCCTCCTGGACCCGGCTCCTATAATTCACCCCTCCACTTT.